These 26 T cell receptor beta chains were all obtained from the same sample, sequenced in a study of cytomegalovirus exposure and HLA in healthy donors. Use of 60 Vbeta and 13 Jbeta primers characterized the PCR. Assay: immunoSEQ multiplex PCR; the TCRdb copy retains only in-frame clones and omits some. The sample lists 200,000 or so clones, roughly 81% occurring once. Specimen: PBMCs. The receptors shown here come from a woman in her 30s in good health and CMV-seropositive.

The rearrangement joins TRBV7-3 to TRBJ1-5, with TRBD1 matching 7 bases. J was trimmed by 2 bases and V by 5 bases; bases with no gene match: 12. The CDR3 is 17 amino acids. CDR1 and CDR2 (germline): SGHTA, FQGTGA. CDR3 nucleotides: TGTGCCAGCAGCCCGACAGGGAGTTCGGCTGGCAATCAGCCCCAGCATTTT. This codes for CASSPTGSSAGNQPQHF.

This rearrangement joins TRBV28 to TRBJ2-2; D gene ambiguous. Germline V gene data show CDR1 as MDHEN and CDR2 as SYDVKM. CDR3 length: 14 amino acids. The V end lost 3 bases, the J end lost 1 base, and 6 bases lay between the germline ends. The CDR3, as DNA: TGTGCCAGCAGTTTCCCCCTGAACACCGGGGAGCTGTTTTTT. This codes for CASSFPLNTGELFF.

This clone was observed a single time. CDR3 loop: CASSLVSFGGGITDTQYF. The CDR3, as DNA: TGTGCCAGCAGCTTAGTTTCTTTCGGCGGGGGGATCACAGATACGCAGTATTTT. V gene TRBV7-2 combines with J gene TRBJ2-3; 8 bases line up with TRBD2. V was pared by 1 base and J by 2 bases, with 11 bases of the junction left unmatched. Looked up from germline, CDR1 is SGHTA and CDR2 is FQGNSA. This CDR3 spans 18 amino acids. Looking up the rest from reference TRBV7-2 and TRBJ2-3 gives the full variable domain: GAGVSQSPSNKVTEKGKDVELRCDPISGHTALYWYRQSLGQGLEFLIYFQGNSAPDKSGLPSDRFSAERTGGSVSTLTIQRTQQEDSAVYLCASSLVSFGGGITDTQYFGPGTRLTVL.

The rearrangement uses TRBV6-6 and TRBJ2-1, with a tentative D call TRBD2 (5 bases). Trimming stripped 0 bases from V and 9 bases from J, with 6 bases between. Germline-derived CDR1 and CDR2 are MNHNY and SVGAGI (reference sequence). This CDR3 has 12 amino acids. CDR3 nucleotides: TGTGCCAGCAGTTACTCGGGGAGTGAGCAGTTCTTC. Amino acids: CASSYSGSEQFF.

The chain employs TRBV7-8 and TRBJ1-1; D unresolved. Germline V gene data show CDR1 as SGHVS and CDR2 as FQNEAQ. This CDR3 comprises 16 residues. Trimming stripped 1 base from V and 5 bases from J, with 17 bases between. Here the CDR3 reads CASSLGSQLRGTEAFF. The CDR3 DNA follows: TGTGCCAGCAGCTTAGGTTCGCAGCTTCGAGGGACTGAAGCTTTCTTT.

This clone came up a few times. The chain joins TRBV29-1 to TRBJ2-7; maybe TRBD1 (6 bases). The CDR3 contains 12 residues. V dropped 6 bases and J dropped 6 bases, with 15 bases sitting between them. Germline CDR1 SQVTM, CDR2 ANQGSEA. The CDR3 DNA follows: TGCAGCGTCGAGAGGGGGTCACGCGAGCAGTACTTC. Protein product: CSVERGSREQYF.

The V call is TRBV28, the J call TRBJ1-1; no clear D gene. V was pared by 7 bases and J by 0 bases, with 12 bases between. The germline gives CDR1 MDHEN, CDR2 SYDVKM. This CDR3 is built from 14 residues. The CDR3 sequence is CASTLRNLNTEAFF. The CDR3 nucleotides are TGTGCCAGCACCCTGAGGAACCTGAACACTGAAGCTTTCTTT.

This chain connects TRBV25-1 to TRBJ2-5; TRBD1 might be the D (5 bases). Trimming removed 4 bases from V and 4 bases from J, with 16 bases in between. Germline CDR1 is MGHDK and CDR2 is SYGVNS. The CDR3 is made up of 15 amino acids. CDR3 amino acids: CASSGFKGPGETQYF. The CDR3 DNA reads TGTGCCAGCAGTGGATTTAAGGGGCCGGGAGAGACCCAGTACTTC.

The chain combines TRBV15 with TRBJ2-1, with 7 positions matching TRBD2. In germline, CDR1 is LNHNV, CDR2 YYDKDF (reference sequence). V was pared by 5 bases and J by 5 bases, with 12 bases of the junction left unmatched. The CDR3 runs to 16 residues. CDR3 residues: CATSGTQRGGDNEQFF. In nucleotides, the CDR3 is TGTGCCACCAGCGGAACGCAACGCGGGGGAGACAATGAGCAGTTCTTC.

The chain carries TRBV2 and TRBJ2-3, with 9 positions matching TRBD2. The length of the CDR3 is 18 residues. V shed 0 bases and J 5 bases; nucleotides not matched to a gene: 12. From germline, CDR1 is SNHLY and CDR2 FYNNEI. CDR3 amino acids: CASSEAWLSGSGGDTQYF. CDR3 DNA sequence: TGTGCCAGCAGTGAAGCGTGGCTTAGCGGGAGTGGGGGAGATACGCAGTATTTT.

The chain has TRBV4-2 and TRBJ2-7; D possibly corresponds to TRBD1 (5 bases). Trimming cost V 1 base and J 0 bases, with 13 bases left between them. Germline CDR1 and CDR2: LGHNA and YNFKEQ. The CDR3 runs to 16 residues. The CDR3 bases are TGTGCCAGCAGCCAAGTTCAGGGTTTCCTCTCCTACGAGCAGTACTTC. Encoded protein: CASSQVQGFLSYEQYF.

This chain connects TRBV7-2 to TRBJ2-6, with 8 bases fitting TRBD1. Trimming took 2 bases from V and 1 from J; bases not matched to a gene: 1. The CDR3 sequence is 16 residues long. CDR1 is SGHTA and CDR2 is FQGNSA in the germline V gene. CDR3 protein: CASSLTGGSGANVLTF. DNA of the CDR3: TGTGCCAGCAGCTTAACAGGGGGGTCTGGGGCCAACGTCCTGACTTTC.

CDR3 sequence: CASSLGQGRDGYTF. CDR3 DNA sequence: TGTGCCAGCAGCTTGGGACAGGGTAGGGATGGCTACACCTTC. The chain joins TRBV5-4 to TRBJ1-2; 7 bases fit TRBD1. The CDR3 has 14 residues. CDR1 and CDR2 from the germline V gene are SGHNT and YYREEE (reference sequence). The V segment lost 0 bases and the J segment 6 bases; nucleotides outside the gene matches: 5.

The J gene is TRBJ2-7, the V gene TRBV27, with TRBD2 as a possible D gene (5 bases). Looked up from germline, CDR1 is MNHEY and CDR2 is SMNVEV (reference sequence). The CDR3 covers 12 residues. Trimming stripped 3 bases from V and 4 bases from J, with 7 bases between. CDR3 sequence reads: CASSLSGYEQYF. Here the CDR3 DNA reads TGTGCCAGCAGTTTGTCGGGGTACGAGCAGTACTTC.

The chain employs TRBV5-1 and TRBJ2-6; D might be TRBD2 (6 bases). Germline V lookup: CDR1 SGHRS, CDR2 YFSETQ. V lost 2 bases and J lost 1, with 7 bases in between. This CDR3 spans 15 amino acids. The CDR3 region has the DNA TGCGCCAGCAGCTTCGGAGGGTCTGGGGCCAACGTCCTGACTTTC. It translates to CASSFGGSGANVLTF.

This chain connects TRBV11-2 to TRBJ2-7; 11 bases are shared with TRBD2. The CDR3 runs 16 residues. The trim removed 1 base at V and 3 bases at J, leaving 5 bases unmatched. Germline V CDR1 and CDR2: SGHAT, FQNNGV. In DNA form, the CDR3 reads TGTGCCAGCAGCTTAGGTTTAGCGGGAGGGGTCTACGAGCAGTACTTC. Translated, it gives CASSLGLAGGVYEQYF.

The gene calls are TRBV30 and TRBJ2-7; possibly TRBD1 for D (5 bases). The V end was cut by 5 bases, the J end by 5 bases, with 10 bases between. This CDR3 is built from 11 residues. Germline V CDR1 and CDR2: GTSNPN, SVGIG (reference sequence). The CDR3 loop is CAWGTRDEQYF. The CDR3 region has the DNA TGTGCCTGGGGTACCAGGGACGAGCAGTACTTC.

The rearrangement joins TRBV27 to TRBJ2-7, with 10 bases identical to TRBD2. This CDR3 spans 14 amino acids. V lost 2 bases to trimming and J lost 2 bases; unmatched junction nucleotides: 0. Germline CDR1 is MNHEY and CDR2 is SMNVEV (reference sequence). CDR3 residues: CASSLLAGAYEQYF. The CDR3 region has the DNA TGTGCCAGCAGTTTACTAGCGGGAGCCTACGAGCAGTACTTC.

In this sample, this clone turned up a few times. The chain employs TRBV7-2 and TRBJ2-2, with 8 bases that match TRBD2. V dropped 7 bases and J dropped 4; count of bases not matched to a gene: 11. Germline lookup yields CDR1 SGHTA and CDR2 FQGNSA. The CDR3 contains 16 residues. The CDR3 protein is CASTLNGGASTGELFF. CDR3 coding DNA: TGTGCCAGCACCCTAAACGGGGGGGCAAGCACCGGGGAGCTGTTTTTT.

This chain connects TRBV15 to TRBJ1-4; 8 bases fit TRBD1. Trimming cost V 3 bases and J 0 bases; bases outside gene matches: 18. This CDR3 region has 21 residues. Germline V gives CDR1 LNHNV, CDR2 YYDKDF (reference sequence). The CDR3 bases are TGTGCCACCAGCAGGGCATTTTTAAGACAGGGGTCCCTACCAACTAATGAAAAACTGTTTTTT. Translated, it gives CATSRAFLRQGSLPTNEKLFF.

This clone was counted between two and nine times. The chain joins TRBV6-5 to TRBJ2-7; perhaps TRBD1 as D (5 bases). Germline V gives CDR1 MNHEY, CDR2 SVGAGI. The length of the CDR3 is 11 residues. The V end lost 4 bases, the J end lost 7 bases, and 8 bases lay between the germline ends. Here the CDR3 reads CASSSRQEQYF. The CDR3 DNA follows: TGTGCCAGCAGTTCAAGACAGGAGCAGTACTTC.

The chain joins TRBV27 to TRBJ2-7; 8 bases match TRBD1. The CDR3 extends over 15 amino acids. Trimming cost V 7 bases and J 2 bases; bases outside gene matches: 10. The germline CDR1 and CDR2 sequences are MNHEY and SMNVEV (reference sequence). This CDR3 is CASTPLRDRTYEQYF. The CDR3 nucleotides are TGTGCCAGCACCCCGCTCCGGGACAGGACCTACGAGCAGTACTTC.

Only a few counts were recorded for this clone. The rearrangement uses TRBV19 and TRBJ2-5; 7 nucleotides agree with TRBD1. Germline trimming cut 3 bases from V and 2 bases from J; bases unmatched to any gene: 6. Germline CDR1 LNHDA, CDR2 SQIVND (reference sequence). The CDR3 spans 15 residues. The CDR3 DNA sequence: TGTGCCAGTAGTATTCAGCCGGGACAGCAAGAGACCCAGTACTTC. As protein: CASSIQPGQQETQYF.

This chain links TRBV5-1 with TRBJ1-5; unclear D gene. CDR1 and CDR2 from the germline V gene are SGHRS and YFSETQ. The CDR3 extends over 15 amino acids. V shed 0 bases and J shed 4 bases, with 11 bases lying between them. The CDR3: CASSLDGRGNQPQHF. The CDR3 bases are TGCGCCAGCAGCTTGGACGGACGGGGAAATCAGCCCCAGCATTTT.

This clone was found once. The CDR3 loop is CASSPGTGALIVETQYF. The CDR3 DNA is TGTGCCAGCAGCCCCGGGACAGGGGCCCTCATCGTAGAGACCCAGTACTTC. The genes are TRBV5-8 and TRBJ2-5, with 10 bases that match TRBD1. The J segment lost 4 bases and the V segment lost 4 bases, leaving 13 bases of the junction unmatched. This CDR3 comprises 17 residues. CDR1 SGHTS and CDR2 YDEGEE come from the germline V gene.

This clone showed up just once. This rearrangement joins TRBV2 to TRBJ2-3; 10 bases align to TRBD1. Losses at the gene ends were 6 bases for V and 0 bases for J; bases not matched to a gene: 3. CDR3 length equals 15 residues. The germline V gene encodes CDR1 SNHLY and CDR2 FYNNEI. CDR3 amino acids: CASRGQGISTDTQYF. CDR3 DNA sequence: TGTGCCAGCAGGGGACAGGGGATTAGCACAGATACGCAGTATTTT.